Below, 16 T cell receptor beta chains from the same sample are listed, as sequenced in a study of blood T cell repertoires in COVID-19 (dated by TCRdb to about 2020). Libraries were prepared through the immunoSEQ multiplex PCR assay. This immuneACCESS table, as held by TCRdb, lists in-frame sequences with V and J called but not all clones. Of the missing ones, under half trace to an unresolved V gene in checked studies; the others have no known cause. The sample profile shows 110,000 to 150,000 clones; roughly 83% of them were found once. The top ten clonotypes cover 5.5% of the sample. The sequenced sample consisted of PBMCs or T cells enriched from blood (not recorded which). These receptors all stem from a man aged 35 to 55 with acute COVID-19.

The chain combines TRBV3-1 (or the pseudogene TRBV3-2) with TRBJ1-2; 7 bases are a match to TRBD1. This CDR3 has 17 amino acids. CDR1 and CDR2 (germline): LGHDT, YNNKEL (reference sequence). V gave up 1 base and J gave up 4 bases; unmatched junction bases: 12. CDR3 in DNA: TGTGCCAGCAGCCAAGGGGACAGAATCTTAAGTCCCTATGGCTACACCTTC. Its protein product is CASSQGDRILSPYGYTF.

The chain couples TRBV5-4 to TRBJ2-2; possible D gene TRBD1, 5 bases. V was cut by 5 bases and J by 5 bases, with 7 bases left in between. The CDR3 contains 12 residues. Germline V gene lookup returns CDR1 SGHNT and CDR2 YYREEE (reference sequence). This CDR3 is CASRKGTGELFF. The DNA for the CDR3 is TGTGCCAGCAGAAAGGGGACCGGGGAGCTGTTTTTT.

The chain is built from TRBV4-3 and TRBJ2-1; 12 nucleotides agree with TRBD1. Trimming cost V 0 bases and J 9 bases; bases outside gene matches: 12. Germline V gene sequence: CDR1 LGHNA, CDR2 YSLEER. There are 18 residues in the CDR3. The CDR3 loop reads CASSQDLLGTGGPGEQFF. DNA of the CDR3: TGCGCCAGCAGCCAAGATTTACTCGGGACAGGGGGCCCGGGTGAGCAGTTCTTC.

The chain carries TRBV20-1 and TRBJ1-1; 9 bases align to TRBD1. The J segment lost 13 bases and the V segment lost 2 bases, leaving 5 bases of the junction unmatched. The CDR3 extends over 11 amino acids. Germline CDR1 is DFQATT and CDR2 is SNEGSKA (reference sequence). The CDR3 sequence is CSARTRQGDFF. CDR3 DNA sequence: TGCAGTGCTAGAACTCGACAGGGGGATTTCTTT.

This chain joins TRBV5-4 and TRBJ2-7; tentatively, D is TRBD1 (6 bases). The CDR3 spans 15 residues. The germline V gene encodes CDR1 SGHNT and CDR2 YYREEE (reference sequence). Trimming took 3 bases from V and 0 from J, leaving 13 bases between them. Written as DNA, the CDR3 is TGTGCCAGCAGCTCTGGGACACGACCCTCCTACGAGCAGTACTTC. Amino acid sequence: CASSSGTRPSYEQYF.

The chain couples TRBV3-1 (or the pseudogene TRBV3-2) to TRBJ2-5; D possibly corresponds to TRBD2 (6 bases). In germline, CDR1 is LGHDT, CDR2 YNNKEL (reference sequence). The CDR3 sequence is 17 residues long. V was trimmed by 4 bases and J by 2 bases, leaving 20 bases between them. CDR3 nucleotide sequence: TGTGCCAGCAGCCGCCCAGGCCCCACTAGCCTTCAAGAGACCCAGTACTTC. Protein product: CASSRPGPTSLQETQYF.

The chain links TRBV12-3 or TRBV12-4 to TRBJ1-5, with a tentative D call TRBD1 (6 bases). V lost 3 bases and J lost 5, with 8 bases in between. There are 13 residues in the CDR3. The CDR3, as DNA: TGTGCCAGCAGTTTTCACAGGGATCAGCCCCAGCATTTT. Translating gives CASSFHRDQPQHF.

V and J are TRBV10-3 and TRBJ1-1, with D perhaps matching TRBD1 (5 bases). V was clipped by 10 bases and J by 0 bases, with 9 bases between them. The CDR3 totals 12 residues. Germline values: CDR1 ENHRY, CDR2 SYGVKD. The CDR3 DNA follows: TGTGCCACCGGGGGGGTGAACACTGAAGCTTTCTTT. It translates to CATGGVNTEAFF.

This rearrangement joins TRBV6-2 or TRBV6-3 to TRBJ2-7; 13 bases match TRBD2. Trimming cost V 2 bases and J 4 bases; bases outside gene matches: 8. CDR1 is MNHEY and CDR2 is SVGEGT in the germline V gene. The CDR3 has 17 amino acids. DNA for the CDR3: TGTGCCAGCAGTTACGGACTAGCGGGGGCATTGGGGTACGAGCAGTACTTC. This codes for CASSYGLAGALGYEQYF.

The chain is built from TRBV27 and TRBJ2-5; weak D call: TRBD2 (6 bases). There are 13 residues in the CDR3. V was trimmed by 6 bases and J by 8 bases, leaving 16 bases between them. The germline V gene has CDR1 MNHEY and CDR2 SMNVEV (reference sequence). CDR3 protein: CASRGGAARTQYF. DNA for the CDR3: TGTGCCAGCAGAGGCGGGGCAGCCAGAACCCAGTACTTC.

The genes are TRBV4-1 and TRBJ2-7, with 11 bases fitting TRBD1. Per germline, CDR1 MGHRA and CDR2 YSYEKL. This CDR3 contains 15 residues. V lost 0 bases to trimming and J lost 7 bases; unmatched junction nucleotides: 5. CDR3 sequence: CASSQDGQGAREQYF. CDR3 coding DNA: TGCGCCAGCAGCCAAGATGGACAGGGGGCGAGGGAGCAGTACTTC.

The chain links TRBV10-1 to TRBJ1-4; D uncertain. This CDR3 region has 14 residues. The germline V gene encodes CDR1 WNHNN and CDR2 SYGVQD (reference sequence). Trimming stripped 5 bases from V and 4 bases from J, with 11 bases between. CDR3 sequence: CASSPAGDNEKLFF. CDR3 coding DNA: TGCGCCAGCAGTCCGGCGGGAGATAATGAAAAACTGTTTTTT.

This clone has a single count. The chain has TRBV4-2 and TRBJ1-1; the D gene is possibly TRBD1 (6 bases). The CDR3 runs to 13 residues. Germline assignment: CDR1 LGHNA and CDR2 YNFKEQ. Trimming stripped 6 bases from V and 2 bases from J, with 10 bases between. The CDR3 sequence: CASSRTDNTEAFF. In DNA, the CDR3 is TGTGCCAGCAGTCGGACAGACAACACTGAAGCTTTCTTT.

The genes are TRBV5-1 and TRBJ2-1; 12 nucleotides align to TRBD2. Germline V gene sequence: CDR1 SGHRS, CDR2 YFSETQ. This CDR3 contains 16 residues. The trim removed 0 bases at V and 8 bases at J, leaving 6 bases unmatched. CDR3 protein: CASSLATRLAGDEQFF. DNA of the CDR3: TGCGCCAGCAGCTTGGCCACGAGACTAGCGGGAGATGAGCAGTTCTTC.

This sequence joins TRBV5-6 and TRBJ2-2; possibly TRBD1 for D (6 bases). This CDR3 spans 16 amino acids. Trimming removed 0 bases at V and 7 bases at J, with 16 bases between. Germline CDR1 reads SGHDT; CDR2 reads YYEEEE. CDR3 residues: CASSLAQSGAGGELFF. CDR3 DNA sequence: TGTGCCAGCAGCTTGGCCCAATCAGGGGCGGGCGGGGAGCTGTTTTTT.

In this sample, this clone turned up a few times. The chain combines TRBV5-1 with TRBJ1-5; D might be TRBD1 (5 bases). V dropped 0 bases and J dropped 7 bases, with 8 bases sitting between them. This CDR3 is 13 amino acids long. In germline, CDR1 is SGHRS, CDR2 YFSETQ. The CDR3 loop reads CASSLGGDQPQHF. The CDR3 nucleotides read TGCGCCAGCAGCTTGGGGGGGGACCAGCCCCAGCATTTT. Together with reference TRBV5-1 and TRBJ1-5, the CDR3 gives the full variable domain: KAGVTQTPRYLIKTRGQQVTLSCSPISGHRSVSWYQQTPGQGLQFLFEYFSETQRNKGNFPGRFSGRQFSNSRSEMNVSTLELGDSALYLCASSLGGDQPQHFGDGTRLSIL.